This T cell receptor beta chain was recorded in a study of technical replicates of blood from several donors. Germline V gives CDR1 LGHNT, CDR2 FRNRAP. The CDR3 spans 15 residues. V gave up 3 bases and J gave up 3 bases; unmatched junction bases: 4. This table comes from immunoSEQ multiplex PCR, and its TCRdb copy is limited to in-frame clones, with some not included. The sample lists approximately 80,000 clones, approximately 89% occurring once. The chain has TRBV12-5 and TRBJ2-2; 7 positions match TRBD2. The sequence was obtained from a human donor in good health. The sequenced sample consisted of T cells isolated from PBMCs. The chain's CDR3 is CASGFGGTDTGELFF. The CDR3 region has the DNA TGTGCTAGTGGTTTCGGGGGGACGGACACCGGGGAGCTGTTTTTT.